The 12 T cell receptor beta chains presented below share a single source sample, sequenced in a study of blood T cell repertoires in COVID-19 (dated by TCRdb to 2020 to 2021). Preparation of the library involved the immunoSEQ multiplex PCR assay. Not all clones reach the TCRdb copy of this immuneACCESS table, which keeps in-frame sequences only. Checked studies attribute under half of the gap to unresolved V genes and leave the rest unexplained. The sample data list around 10,000 clones, and around 87% of these were observed just once. The ten biggest clones cover roughly 9.1% of the sample. Sequencing was performed on peripheral blood. Receptors originate from a human donor in a cohort sampled during active COVID-19.

The rearrangement links TRBV5-4 to TRBJ2-1; the D gene is possibly TRBD2 (5 bases). The V end lost 0 bases, the J end lost 5 bases, and 12 bases lay between the germline ends. Germline CDR1 and CDR2: SGHNT and YYREEE (reference sequence). The CDR3 contains 15 residues. DNA of the CDR3: TGTGCCAGCAGCTTGGGTCGGGGTGGAAACAATGAGCAGTTCTTC. Its protein product is CASSLGRGGNNEQFF.

The gene calls are TRBV7-2 and TRBJ2-2; D remains unclear. CDR1 and CDR2 from the germline V gene are SGHTA and FQGNSA. V lost 2 bases and J lost 2, with 6 bases in between. This CDR3 has 14 amino acids. The CDR3 sequence: CASSLQVNTGELFF. The CDR3, as DNA: TGTGCCAGCAGCTTACAGGTTAACACCGGGGAGCTGTTTTTT.

The V call is TRBV5-4, the J call TRBJ2-1, with TRBD1 matching 7 bases. Germline-derived CDR1 and CDR2 are SGHNT and YYREEE (reference sequence). There are 16 residues in the CDR3. J was trimmed by 5 bases and V by 3 bases; bases with no gene match: 11. The CDR3 bases are TGTGCCAGCAGCTCCTACCAGGGGGTCCCAAACAATGAGCAGTTCTTC. It yields the protein CASSSYQGVPNNEQFF.

The chain joins TRBV5-1 to TRBJ1-2; D not resolved. The CDR3 length is 15 residues. The germline V gene encodes CDR1 SGHRS and CDR2 YFSETQ. Trimming removed 4 bases from V and 6 bases from J, with 19 bases in between. This CDR3 reads CASSNYGLGRDGYTF. The CDR3 coding sequence is TGCGCCAGCAGCAACTACGGACTGGGGAGAGATGGCTACACCTTC.

This rearrangement joins TRBV18 to TRBJ1-1; 11 nucleotides agree with TRBD1. CDR3 length: 16 amino acids. The V segment lost 4 bases and the J segment 4 bases; nucleotides outside the gene matches: 8. Germline CDR1 is KGHSH and CDR2 is LQKENI. The CDR3 region has the DNA TGTGCCAGCTCACAATGGACAGGGGGCTTCGGCACTGAAGCTTTCTTT. Residues: CASSQWTGGFGTEAFF.

The chain joins TRBV30 to TRBJ2-2; D is ambiguous. The V gene's germline CDR1 is GTSNPN and CDR2 SVGIG (reference sequence). The CDR3 is made up of 14 amino acids. The V end was cut by 0 bases, the J end by 3 bases, with 8 bases between. In nucleotides, the CDR3 is TGTGCCTGGAGTGTAGTCAGATACACCGGGGAGCTGTTTTTT. It translates to CAWSVVRYTGELFF. The whole variable domain, filled in from reference TRBV30 and TRBJ2-2, reads SQTIHQWPATLVQPVGSPLSLECTVEGTSNPNLYWYRQAAGRGLQLLFYSVGIGQISSEVPQNLSASRPQDRQFILSSKKLLLSDSGFYLCAWSVVRYTGELFFGEGSRLTVL.

The chain links TRBV24-1 to TRBJ1-1; the D is unclear. CDR1 KGHDR and CDR2 SFDVKD come from the germline V gene. V lost 1 base and J 1 base, leaving 9 bases between the germline ends. The CDR3 has 15 residues. In DNA, the CDR3 is TGTGCCACCAGTGATTTTCTCTGGCCGAACACTGAAGCTTTCTTT. It codes for CATSDFLWPNTEAFF.

The chain recombines TRBV22-1 with TRBJ2-1; TRBD2 is the table's D call, not checked against the DNA. TRBV22-1 is an annotated pseudogene. The CDR3 length is 14 residues. The CDR3 nucleotides read TGTCCTGGGAGCGCACTGGGGGGGGTCAATGAGCAGTTCTTC. Translation: CPGSALGGVNEQFF.

The rearrangement joins TRBV5-4 to TRBJ2-1; 9 bases match TRBD2. CDR3 size: 17 residues. CDR1 and CDR2 (germline): SGHNT, YYREEE (reference sequence). V trimming: 4 bases; J trimming: 5 bases; junction bases outside the gene matches: 13. CDR3 coding DNA: TGTGCCAGCAGCCCGAATCGCGGAAGCGGGGGGCACAATGAGCAGTTCTTC. Amino acid sequence: CASSPNRGSGGHNEQFF.

This chain joins TRBV7-9 and TRBJ1-6, with D uncertain. V lost 3 bases and J 7 bases, leaving 16 bases between the germline ends. From germline, CDR1 is SEHNR and CDR2 FQNEAQ (reference sequence). This CDR3 region has 16 residues. CDR3 DNA sequence: TGTGCCAGCAGCTTCCCCGTGGGTGGCGGAAATTCACCCCTCCACTTT. This translates into CASSFPVGGGNSPLHF.

The rearrangement uses TRBV10-3 and TRBJ1-5, with D possibly matching TRBD1 (5 bases). The CDR3 length is 13 residues. In germline, CDR1 is ENHRY, CDR2 SYGVKD. V was shortened by 3 bases and J by 11 bases, with 14 bases between the two germline ends. The CDR3 bases are TGTGCCATCAGTGACGATCCCAGGGTGGCCCAGCATTTT. Its translation is CAISDDPRVAQHF.

This chain connects TRBV11-1 to TRBJ2-7; D gene ambiguous. Germline CDR1 and CDR2: SGHAT and FQDESV (reference sequence). This CDR3 has 13 residues. The V end lost 3 bases, the J end lost 2 bases, and 8 bases lay between the germline ends. This chain's CDR3 is CASSFDLTYEQYF. The CDR3, as DNA: TGTGCCAGCAGCTTTGACTTAACCTACGAGCAGTACTTC.